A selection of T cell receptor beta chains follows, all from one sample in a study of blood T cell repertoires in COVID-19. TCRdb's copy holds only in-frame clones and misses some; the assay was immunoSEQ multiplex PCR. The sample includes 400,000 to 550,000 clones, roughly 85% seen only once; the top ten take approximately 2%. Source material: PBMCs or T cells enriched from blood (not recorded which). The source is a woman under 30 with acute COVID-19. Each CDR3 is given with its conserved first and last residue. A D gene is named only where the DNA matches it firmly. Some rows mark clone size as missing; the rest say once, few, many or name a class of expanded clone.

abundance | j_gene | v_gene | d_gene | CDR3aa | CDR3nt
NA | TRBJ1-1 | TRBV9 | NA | CASSVDRDSTEAFF | TGTGCCAGCAGCGTAGATCGGGATAGTACTGAAGCTTTCTTT
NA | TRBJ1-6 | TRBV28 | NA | CASSLKKQRPNSPLHF | TGTGCCAGCAGTCTCAAGAAACAGCGGCCGAATTCACCCCTCCACTTT
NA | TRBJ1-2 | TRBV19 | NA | CASRISDYGYTF | TGTGCCAGTAGAATATCTGACTATGGCTACACCTTC
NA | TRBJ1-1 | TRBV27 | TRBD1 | CASRTTGGVAEAFF | TGTGCCAGCAGAACCACAGGGGGCGTTGCTGAAGCTTTCTTT
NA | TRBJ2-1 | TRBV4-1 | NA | CASSPPGEQFF | TGCGCCAGCAGCCCTCCGGGTGAGCAGTTCTTC
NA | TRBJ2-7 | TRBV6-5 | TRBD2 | CASSYSTASGRVEQYF | TGTGCCAGCAGTTACTCTACGGCTAGCGGGAGGGTCGAGCAGTACTTC
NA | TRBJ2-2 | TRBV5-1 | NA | CASSLASANTGELFF | TGCGCCAGCAGCTTGGCCTCCGCGAACACCGGGGAGCTGTTTTTT
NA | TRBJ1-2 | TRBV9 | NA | CASSPRSSMVDF | TGTGCCAGCAGCCCTCGGTCCTCTATGGTCGACTTC
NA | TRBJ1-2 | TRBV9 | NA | CASSDEGLGYTF | TGTGCCAGCAGCGATGAGGGCCTAGGCTACACCTTC
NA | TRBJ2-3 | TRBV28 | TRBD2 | CASSRGGRDTQYF | TGTGCCAGCAGTCGAGGCGGGAGGGATACGCAGTATTTT
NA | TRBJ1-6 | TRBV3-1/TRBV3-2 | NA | CASSRTGDSPLHF | TGTGCCAGCAGCCGAACGGGGGATTCACCCCTCCACTTT
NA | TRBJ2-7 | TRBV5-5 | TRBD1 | CASSLVSDRGHEQYF | TGTGCCAGCAGCTTGGTTTCTGACAGGGGGCACGAGCAGTACTTC
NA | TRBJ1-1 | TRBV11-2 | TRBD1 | CASSQGQVRGTEAFF | TGTGCCAGCAGCCAGGGACAGGTTCGTGGCACTGAAGCTTTCTTT
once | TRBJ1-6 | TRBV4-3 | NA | CASSQDRVRHSPLHF | TGCGCCAGCAGCCAAGACAGGGTCCGGCATTCACCCCTCCACTTT
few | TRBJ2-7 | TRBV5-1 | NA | CASSATGRSYEQYF | TGCGCCAGCAGCGCAACAGGTCGCTCCTACGAGCAGTACTTC
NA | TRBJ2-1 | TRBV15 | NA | CATSSGGGSYNEQFF | TGTGCCACCAGCAGTGGGGGCGGATCCTACAATGAGCAGTTCTTC
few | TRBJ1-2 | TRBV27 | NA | CASSLYAFSAEDYGYTF | TGTGCCAGCAGTTTATACGCATTCTCCGCCGAGGACTATGGCTACACCTTC
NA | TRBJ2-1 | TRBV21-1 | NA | CASGQRIYNEQFF | TGTGCCAGCGGACAGAGAATCTACAATGAGCAGTTCTTC
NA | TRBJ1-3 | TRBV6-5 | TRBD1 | CASRPRGAGNTIYF | TGTGCCAGCAGACCCAGGGGGGCTGGAAACACCATATATTTT
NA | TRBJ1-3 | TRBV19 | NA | CASRNTGVSGNTIYF | TGTGCCAGTAGGAATACGGGAGTCTCTGGAAACACCATATATTTT
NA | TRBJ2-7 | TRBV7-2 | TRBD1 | CASSPLQGAAGEQYF | TGTGCCAGCAGCCCATTACAGGGGGCGGCTGGAGAGCAGTACTTC
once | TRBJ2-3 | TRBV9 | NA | CASSVRGVADTQYF | TGTGCCAGCAGCGTAAGGGGCGTGGCAGATACGCAGTATTTT
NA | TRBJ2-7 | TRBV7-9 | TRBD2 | CASKTSGGSYEQYF | TGTGCCAGTAAAACTAGCGGGGGTAGCTACGAGCAGTACTTC
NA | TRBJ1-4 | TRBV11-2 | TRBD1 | CASSTPAGGKLFF | TGTGCCAGCAGCACACCCGCAGGGGGAAAACTGTTTTTT
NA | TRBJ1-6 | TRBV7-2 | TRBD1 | CASSLGQGVGSPLHF | TGTGCCAGCAGCTTGGGACAGGGGGTAGGTTCACCCCTCCACTTT
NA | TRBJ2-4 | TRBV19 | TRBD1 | CASSPRQGALAKNIQYF | TGTGCCAGTAGTCCTAGACAGGGGGCTCTAGCCAAAAACATTCAGTACTTC
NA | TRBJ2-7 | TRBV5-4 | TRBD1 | CASSPHKGQGFHEQYF | TGTGCCAGCAGCCCCCACAAAGGACAGGGGTTCCACGAGCAGTACTTC
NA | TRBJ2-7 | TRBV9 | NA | CASSASLLSSYEQYF | TGTGCCAGCAGCGCTAGTCTTCTTAGCTCCTACGAGCAGTACTTC
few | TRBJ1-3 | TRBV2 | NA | CASSRQGGNTIYF | TGTGCCAGCAGTAGGCAGGGAGGAAACACCATATATTTT
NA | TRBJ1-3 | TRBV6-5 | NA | CASSYSIGAGNTIYF | TGTGCCAGCAGTTACTCTATAGGGGCTGGAAACACCATATATTTT
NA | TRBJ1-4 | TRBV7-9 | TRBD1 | CASSPGQGAREKLFF | TGTGCCAGCAGCCCGGGACAGGGGGCAAGGGAAAAACTGTTTTTT
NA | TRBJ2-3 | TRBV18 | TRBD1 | CASSLGTGGVDTQYF | TGTGCCAGCTCACTCGGAACAGGGGGCGTAGATACGCAGTATTTT
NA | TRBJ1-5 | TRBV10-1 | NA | CASSYAEDSNQPQHF | TGCGCCAGCAGTTACGCAGAGGATAGCAATCAGCCCCAGCATTTT
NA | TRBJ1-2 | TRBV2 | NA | CASSGTISTYPNYGYTF | TGTGCCAGCAGCGGGACAATCAGTACTTACCCAAACTATGGCTACACCTTC
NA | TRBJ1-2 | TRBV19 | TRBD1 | CASSITGGNYGYTF | TGTGCCAGTAGTATAACAGGGGGCAACTATGGCTACACCTTC
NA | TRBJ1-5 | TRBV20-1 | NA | CSASSNRDYSNQPQHF | TGCAGTGCGAGTTCCAACAGGGATTATAGCAATCAGCCCCAGCATTTT
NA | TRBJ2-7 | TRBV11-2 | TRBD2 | CASSPTPGLAGYEQYF | TGTGCCAGCAGCCCGACGCCGGGACTAGCGGGTTACGAGCAGTACTTC
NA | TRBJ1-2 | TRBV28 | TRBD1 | CASSRPTGVPYGYTF | TGTGCCAGCAGTCGCCCTACAGGGGTCCCCTATGGCTACACCTTC
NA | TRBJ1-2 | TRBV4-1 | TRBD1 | CASSQDSQGVSGYTF | TGCGCCAGCAGCCAAGATAGTCAGGGGGTTAGTGGCTACACCTTC
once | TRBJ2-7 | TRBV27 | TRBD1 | CASSFLGQGIYEQYF | TGTGCCAGCAGTTTTTTGGGACAGGGTATATACGAGCAGTACTTC
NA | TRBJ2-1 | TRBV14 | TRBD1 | CASSPDRATYNEQFF | TGTGCCAGCAGTCCCGACAGGGCAACATACAATGAGCAGTTCTTC
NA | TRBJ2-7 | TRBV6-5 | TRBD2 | CASTRERGAYEQYF | TGTGCCAGCACTAGGGAGCGGGGCGCCTACGAGCAGTACTTC
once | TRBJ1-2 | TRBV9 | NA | CASSVPDGVNYGYTF | TGTGCCAGCAGCGTACCGGACGGGGTTAACTATGGCTACACCTTC
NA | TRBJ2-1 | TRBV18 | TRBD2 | CASSRLAGTYNEQFF | TGTGCCAGCTCACGACTAGCGGGAACATACAATGAGCAGTTCTTC
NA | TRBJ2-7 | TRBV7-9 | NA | CASRLTDYEQYF | TGTGCCAGCAGACTCACCGACTACGAGCAGTACTTC
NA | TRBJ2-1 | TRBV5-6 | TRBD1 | CASSPGQWVYNEQFF | TGTGCCAGCAGCCCGGGACAGTGGGTCTACAATGAGCAGTTCTTC
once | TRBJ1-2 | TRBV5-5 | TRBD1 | CASSLEQGRHGYTF | TGTGCCAGCAGCTTGGAACAGGGGCGCCATGGCTACACCTTC
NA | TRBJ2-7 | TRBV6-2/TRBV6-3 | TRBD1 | CASSRQGFYEQYF | TGTGCCAGCAGTCGACAGGGATTCTACGAGCAGTACTTC
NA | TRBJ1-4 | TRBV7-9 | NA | CAGNRGEEKLFF | TGTGCCGGGAACCGGGGGGAGGAAAAACTGTTTTTT
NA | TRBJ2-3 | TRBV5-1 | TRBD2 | CASSLATSGTTDTQYF | TGCGCCAGCAGCTTGGCGACTAGCGGGACCACAGATACGCAGTATTTT
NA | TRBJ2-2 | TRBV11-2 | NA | CASSFTSEVELFF | TGTGCCAGCAGCTTCACTAGTGAAGTGGAGCTGTTTTTT
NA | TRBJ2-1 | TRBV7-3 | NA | CASSARADSYNEQFF | TGTGCCAGCAGCGCGCGAGCGGATTCCTACAATGAGCAGTTCTTC
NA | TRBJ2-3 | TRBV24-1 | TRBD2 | CATSAAGTDTQYF | TGTGCCACCAGTGCAGCGGGAACAGATACGCAGTATTTT
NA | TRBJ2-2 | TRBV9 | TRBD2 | CASSPSGGVDTGELFF | TGTGCCAGCAGCCCCTCGGGGGGAGTGGACACCGGGGAGCTGTTTTTT
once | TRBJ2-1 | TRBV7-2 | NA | CASSLIRAAGFF | TGTGCCAGCAGCTTAATCCGGGCGGCGGGGTTCTTC
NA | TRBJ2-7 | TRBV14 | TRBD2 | CASSPRLAGSYEQYF | TGTGCCAGCAGCCCCCGCCTAGCGGGCTCCTACGAGCAGTACTTC
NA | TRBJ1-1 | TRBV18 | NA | CASSPRSVSGVAEAFF | TGTGCCAGCTCACCCCGGAGCGTGTCTGGAGTCGCTGAAGCTTTCTTT
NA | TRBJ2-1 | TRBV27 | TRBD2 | CASSRLTSGFYNEQFF | TGTGCCAGCAGTCGCCTCACTAGCGGGTTTTACAATGAGCAGTTCTTC
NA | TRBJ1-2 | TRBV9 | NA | CASSVGAGEYGYTF | TGTGCCAGCAGCGTAGGGGCAGGGGAGTATGGCTACACCTTC
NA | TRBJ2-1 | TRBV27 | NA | CASSLPQDSCNEQFF | TGTGCCAGCAGTTTACCGCAGGACTCATGTAATGAGCAGTTCTTC